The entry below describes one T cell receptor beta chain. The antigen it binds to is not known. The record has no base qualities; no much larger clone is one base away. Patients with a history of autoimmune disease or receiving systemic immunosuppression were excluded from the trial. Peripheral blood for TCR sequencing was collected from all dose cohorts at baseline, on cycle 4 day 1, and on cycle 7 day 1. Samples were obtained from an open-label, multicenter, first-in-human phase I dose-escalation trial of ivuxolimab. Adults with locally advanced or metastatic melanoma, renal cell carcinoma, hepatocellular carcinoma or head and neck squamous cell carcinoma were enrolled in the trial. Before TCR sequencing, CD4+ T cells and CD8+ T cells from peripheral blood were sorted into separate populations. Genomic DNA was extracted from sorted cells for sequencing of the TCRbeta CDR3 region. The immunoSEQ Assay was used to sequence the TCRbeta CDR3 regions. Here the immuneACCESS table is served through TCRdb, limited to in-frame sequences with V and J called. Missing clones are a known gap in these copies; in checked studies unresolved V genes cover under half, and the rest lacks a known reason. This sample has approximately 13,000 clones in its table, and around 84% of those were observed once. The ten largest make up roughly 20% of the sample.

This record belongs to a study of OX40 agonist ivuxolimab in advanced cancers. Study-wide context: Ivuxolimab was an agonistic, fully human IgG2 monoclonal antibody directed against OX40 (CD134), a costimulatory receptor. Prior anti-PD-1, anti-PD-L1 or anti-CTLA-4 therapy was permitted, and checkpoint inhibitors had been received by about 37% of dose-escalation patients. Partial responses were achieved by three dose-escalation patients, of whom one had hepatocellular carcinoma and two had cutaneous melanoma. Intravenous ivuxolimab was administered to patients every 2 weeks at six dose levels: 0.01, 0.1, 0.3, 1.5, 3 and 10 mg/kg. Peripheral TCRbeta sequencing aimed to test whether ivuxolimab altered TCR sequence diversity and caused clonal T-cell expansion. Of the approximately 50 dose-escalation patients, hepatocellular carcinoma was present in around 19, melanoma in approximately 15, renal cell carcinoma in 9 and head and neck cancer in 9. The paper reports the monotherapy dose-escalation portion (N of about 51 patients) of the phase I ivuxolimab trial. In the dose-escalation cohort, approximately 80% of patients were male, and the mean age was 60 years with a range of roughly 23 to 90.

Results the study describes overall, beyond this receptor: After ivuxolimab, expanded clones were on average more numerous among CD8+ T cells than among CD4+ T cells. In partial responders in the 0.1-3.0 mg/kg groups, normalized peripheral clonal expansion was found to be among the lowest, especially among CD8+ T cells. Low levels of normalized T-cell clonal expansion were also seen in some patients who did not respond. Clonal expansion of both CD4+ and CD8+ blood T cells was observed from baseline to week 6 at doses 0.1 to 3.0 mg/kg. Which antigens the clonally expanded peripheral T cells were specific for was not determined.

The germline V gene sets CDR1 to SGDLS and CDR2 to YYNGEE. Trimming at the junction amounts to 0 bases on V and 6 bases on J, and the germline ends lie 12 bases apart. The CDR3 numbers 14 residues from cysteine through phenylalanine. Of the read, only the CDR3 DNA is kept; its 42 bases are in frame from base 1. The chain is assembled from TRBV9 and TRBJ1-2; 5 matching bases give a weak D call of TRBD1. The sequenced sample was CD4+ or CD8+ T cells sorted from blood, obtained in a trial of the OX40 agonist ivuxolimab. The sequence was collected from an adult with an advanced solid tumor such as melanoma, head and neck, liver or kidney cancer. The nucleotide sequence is TGTGCCAGCAGCGTAGTCGGGGGGAGGAATGGCTACACCTTC. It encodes CASSVVGGRNGYTF.